The 28 T cell receptor beta chains below were found in one sample sequenced in a study of shared clonotypes between healthy human individuals. Libraries were prepared by immunoSEQ multiplex PCR; TCRdb keeps only in-frame clonotypes and omits some of them. The table has about 2.3 million clones, roughly 92% seen once. Sequencing was done on a sample of naive CD4+ T cells from PBMCs. The subset: CD45RA+ positively selected. The receptors derive from a man younger than 35 in good health. Some clones in this sample may be carry-over from other donors' samples.

V usage is TRBV27 and J usage is TRBJ1-2; 7 bases are a match to TRBD1. Germline V CDR1 and CDR2: MNHEY, SMNVEV (reference sequence). This CDR3 has 12 residues. V was pared by 5 bases and J by 8 bases, with 5 bases of the junction left unmatched. In DNA, the CDR3 is TGTGCCAGCAGTACGACAGGGAAGGGCTACACCTTC. Translating gives CASSTTGKGYTF.

V usage is TRBV16 and J usage is TRBJ1-5; tentative D call: TRBD1 (5 bases). CDR3 length: 12 amino acids. Trimming took 6 bases from V and 4 from J, leaving 7 bases between them. Germline values: CDR1 KGHSY, CDR2 FQNENV. The CDR3 sequence is CASRGVNQPQHF. The CDR3 DNA follows: TGTGCCAGCAGGGGGGTAAATCAGCCCCAGCATTTT. Filled out from reference TRBV16 and TRBJ1-5, the complete variable domain reads GEEVAQTPKHLVRGEGQKAKLYCAPIKGHSYVFWYQQVLKNEFKFLISFQNENVFDETGMPKERFSAKCLPNSPCSLEIQATKLEDSAVYFCASRGVNQPQHFGDGTRLSIL.

The gene calls are TRBV6-1 and TRBJ1-4; TRBD1 might be the D (5 bases). The length of the CDR3 is 16 residues. Trimming shortened V by 3 bases and J by 5 bases, and 16 bases separated the two germline ends. CDR1 and CDR2 from the germline V gene are MNHNS and SASEGT. In DNA, the CDR3 is TGTGCCAGCAGTGACATAGCAGGGTTGGGGAATGAAAAACTGTTTTTT. It encodes CASSDIAGLGNEKLFF.

This clone was observed once. The chain employs TRBV7-8 and TRBJ2-2; TRBD2 agrees at 7 bases. The CDR3 is made up of 15 amino acids. Germline V gene lookup returns CDR1 SGHVS and CDR2 FQNEAQ. V shed 7 bases and J 3 bases; nucleotides not matched to a gene: 8. DNA for the CDR3: TGTGCCAGCACCCTGGGAGGGTATCACACCGGGGAGCTGTTTTTT. This sequence encodes CASTLGGYHTGELFF.

This chain uses TRBV19 with TRBJ2-1; D may be TRBD1 or TRBD2 (6 bases each). The CDR3 is made up of 15 amino acids. V was clipped by 6 bases and J by 5 bases, with 17 bases between them. The germline gives CDR1 LNHDA, CDR2 SQIVND (reference sequence). The CDR3, as DNA: TGTGCCAGTAGAGGGGGAGGACAGATCCACAATGAGCAGTTCTTC. Its protein is CASRGGGQIHNEQFF.

The sample holds one count of this clone. This sequence joins TRBV6-6 and TRBJ2-5, with TRBD2 matching 8 bases. This CDR3 has 15 amino acids. V shed 2 bases, J shed 5 bases, and the junction held 7 bases outside the gene matches. Germline loops: CDR1 MNHNY, CDR2 SVGAGI (reference sequence). CDR3 amino acids: CASSYHPGLEETQYF. The CDR3 DNA follows: TGTGCCAGCAGTTACCACCCGGGACTAGAGGAGACCCAGTACTTC.

J is TRBJ1-2 and V is TRBV6-1; D call uncertain. The CDR3 covers 15 residues. Trimming took off 6 bases at V and 7 bases at J, with 21 bases between the two ends. In germline, CDR1 is MNHNS, CDR2 SASEGT. CDR3 nucleotides: TGTGCCAGCAGCCCGGGGAACGGAGCCCATATTGGCTACACCTTC. Amino acids: CASSPGNGAHIGYTF.

The V call is TRBV29-1, the J call TRBJ2-7, with a tentative D call TRBD1 (6 bases). CDR3 size: 13 residues. V lost 0 bases, J lost 4 bases, and 10 bases lay in between. CDR1 and CDR2 (germline): SQVTM, ANQGSEA. For the CDR3, the DNA is TGCAGCGTTGAAGACAGGGGTTTATACGAGCAGTACTTC. It yields the protein CSVEDRGLYEQYF.

Comments on this clone: Other DNA sequences of this sample code for an identical CDR3. This chain connects TRBV28 to TRBJ1-1; D ambiguous. The germline CDR1 and CDR2 sequences are MDHEN and SYDVKM. V lost 3 bases, J lost 0 bases, and 5 bases lay in between. The CDR3 contains 13 residues. The CDR3 spells CASSFWLNTEAFF. CDR3 coding DNA: TGTGCCAGCAGTTTCTGGCTGAACACTGAAGCTTTCTTT.

In regard to this clone: A junction boundary mismatches the germline segment, possibly from a read error. V is TRBV5-3 and J is TRBJ2-5; D may correspond to TRBD1 or TRBD2 (5 bases each). TRBV5-3 is an ORF for which the function is uncertain. The CDR3 is 15 amino acids. The CDR3 loop reads CASSLRGPTPKTQYF. The CDR3 DNA reads TGTGCCAGCAGCTTACGGGGCCCAACCCCTAAGACCCAGTACTTC.

The V gene is TRBV28, the J gene TRBJ2-7; D is perhaps TRBD2 (6 bases). Trimming took off 6 bases at V and 4 bases at J, with 16 bases between the two ends. Germline lookup yields CDR1 MDHEN and CDR2 SYDVKM. This CDR3 spans 14 amino acids. CDR3 protein: CASRDGGFNYEQYF. The DNA for the CDR3 is TGTGCCAGCAGGGACGGGGGATTTAATTACGAGCAGTACTTC.

The chain recombines TRBV10-3 with TRBJ1-1, with D perhaps TRBD1 (5 bases). The CDR3 sequence is 12 residues long. V lost 8 bases and J lost 1, with 8 bases in between. Germline CDR1 ENHRY, CDR2 SYGVKD. The CDR3 is CAIGGGNTEAFF. In DNA, the CDR3 is TGTGCCATCGGTGGGGGGAACACTGAAGCTTTCTTT.

The chain carries TRBV5-4 and TRBJ2-5, with 8 positions matching TRBD1. The J call may not be correct, given that the DNA end is closer to TRBJ2-7. CDR3 length: 15 residues. Germline V gene sequence: CDR1 SGHNT, CDR2 YYREEE (reference sequence). CDR3 in amino acids: CASSLATGASYEQYF. CDR3 DNA: TGTGCCAGCAGCTTGGCGACAGGGGCCTCCTACGAGCAGTACTTC.

Only one count was recorded for this clone. V is TRBV5-1 and J is TRBJ2-5; D possibly corresponds to TRBD1 (7 bases). V was pared by 3 bases and J by 4 bases, with 22 bases between. Germline V gene sequence: CDR1 SGHRS, CDR2 YFSETQ. The CDR3 covers 17 residues. CDR3 nucleotides: TGCGCCAGCAGCTCCACCTGGGCCGGGACAGCGGGAGAGACCCAGTACTTC. Translation gives CASSSTWAGTAGETQYF.

This clone was seen a handful of times. The chain carries TRBV28 and TRBJ1-1; D is uncertain. Germline V gives CDR1 MDHEN, CDR2 SYDVKM. Trimming removed 2 bases at V and 7 bases at J, with 8 bases between. The CDR3 totals 12 residues. The CDR3 DNA reads TGTGCCAGCAGTTTAGGACGGGGTGAAGCTTTCTTT. Protein: CASSLGRGEAFF. Drawing the rest from reference TRBV28 and TRBJ1-1, the complete variable domain is DVKVTQSSRYLVKRTGEKVFLECVQDMDHENMFWYRQDPGLGLRLIYFSYDVKMKEKGDIPEGYSVSREKKERFSLILESASTNQTSMYLCASSLGRGEAFFGQGTRLTVV.

This clone was picked up a small number of times. The rearrangement uses TRBV5-8 and TRBJ1-2; a weak D match, TRBD1 (5 bases). V was cut by 3 bases and J by 8 bases, with 14 bases left in between. The germline CDR1 and CDR2 sequences are SGHTS and YDEGEE. The CDR3 totals 13 residues. CDR3 nucleotides: TGTGCCAGCAGCTGGGACTTGGGAGACGGCTACACCTTC. Translated, it gives CASSWDLGDGYTF.

The chain couples TRBV15 to TRBJ1-4; D gene uncertain. The V end lost 3 bases, the J end lost 8 bases, and 19 bases lay between the germline ends. Germline lookup yields CDR1 LNHNV and CDR2 YYDKDF (reference sequence). The CDR3 consists of 16 residues. CDR3 DNA sequence: TGTGCCACCAGCAGGGTACGGGCCTCCCGGGAGGAAAAACTGTTTTTT. Its protein is CATSRVRASREEKLFF.

This sequence joins TRBV6-5 and TRBJ1-3; 11 bases line up with TRBD1. The CDR3 covers 12 residues. V shed 4 bases and J 16 bases; nucleotides not matched to a gene: 6. The germline V gene encodes CDR1 MNHEY and CDR2 SVGAGI. CDR3 residues: CASSSDRGRWYF. In DNA form, the CDR3 reads TGTGCCAGCAGTTCGGACAGGGGGCGCTGGTATTTT.

The chain has TRBV27 and TRBJ2-7; tentatively, D is TRBD1 (6 bases). V lost 4 bases, J lost 0 bases, and 16 bases lay in between. CDR1 MNHEY and CDR2 SMNVEV come from the germline V gene (reference sequence). The CDR3 loop spans 16 amino acids. CDR3 residues: CASSSLTGKSSYEQYF. The CDR3 nucleotides read TGTGCCAGCAGTTCCCTTACAGGGAAGAGCTCCTACGAGCAGTACTTC.

This sequence joins TRBV19 and TRBJ1-1; no clear D. The CDR3 has 15 amino acids. Germline lookup yields CDR1 LNHDA and CDR2 SQIVND (reference sequence). V lost 7 bases to trimming and J lost 3 bases, with 18 bases between them. Here the CDR3 DNA reads TGTGCCAGTATGGACCAGCCCGCTGTTTACACTGAAGCTTTCTTT. The encoded protein is CASMDQPAVYTEAFF.

V gene TRBV4-3 combines with J gene TRBJ2-3; D gene uncertain. Germline V CDR1 and CDR2: LGHNA, YSLEER. Deletions cut 3 bases from V and 7 bases from J, with 14 bases between. The CDR3 consists of 14 residues. CDR3 in DNA: TGCGCCAGCAGCCAGTTATACGGTTCGCATACGCAGTATTTT. Protein sequence: CASSQLYGSHTQYF.

The rearrangement uses TRBV7-2 and TRBJ1-3; perhaps TRBD1 as D (5 bases). The V and J ends lost 5 bases and 2 bases respectively, with 16 bases between them. The CDR3 extends over 16 amino acids. Germline CDR1 is SGHTA and CDR2 is FQGNSA. The CDR3 nucleotides read TGTGCCAGCAGCCAATTCAGGGTAGGAACTGGAAACACCATATATTTT. This sequence encodes CASSQFRVGTGNTIYF. Using reference TRBV7-2 and TRBJ1-3 for the parts outside the CDR3, the full variable domain is GAGVSQSPSNKVTEKGKDVELRCDPISGHTALYWYRQSLGQGLEFLIYFQGNSAPDKSGLPSDRFSAERTGGSVSTLTIQRTQQEDSAVYLCASSQFRVGTGNTIYFGEGSWLTVV.

V and J are TRBV27 and TRBJ2-3; tentatively, D is TRBD2 (5 bases). From germline, CDR1 is MNHEY and CDR2 SMNVEV (reference sequence). V shed 3 bases and J shed 5 bases, with 18 bases lying between them. The CDR3 extends over 16 amino acids. The CDR3 DNA follows: TGTGCCAGCAGTTTTTATGGCGGGTCGGAGAAAGATACGCAGTATTTT. Residues: CASSFYGGSEKDTQYF.

Comments on this clone: This sample includes further DNA sequences coding for the same CDR3. The V gene is TRBV30, the J gene TRBJ2-5; D gene uncertain. CDR1 and CDR2 from the germline V gene are GTSNPN and SVGIG (reference sequence). The CDR3 has 11 residues. V lost 3 bases, J lost 2 bases, and 4 bases lay in between. The CDR3 loop reads CAWSTQETQYF. Written as DNA, the CDR3 is TGTGCCTGGAGCACTCAAGAGACCCAGTACTTC.

The chain carries TRBV4-1 and TRBJ2-1; 11 bases align to TRBD2. V lost 0 bases to trimming and J lost 0 bases; unmatched junction nucleotides: 13. This CDR3 has 21 residues. Germline loops: CDR1 MGHRA, CDR2 YSYEKL. The CDR3 nucleotides are TGCGCCAGCAGCCAAGAAGGACACTTCGGGACTAGCGGAACCTCCTACAATGAGCAGTTCTTC. It codes for CASSQEGHFGTSGTSYNEQFF.

This sequence joins TRBV18 and TRBJ2-6, with unresolved D. Germline loops: CDR1 KGHSH, CDR2 LQKENI. This CDR3 has 15 amino acids. V lost 2 bases and J 0 bases, leaving 5 bases between the germline ends. CDR3 in DNA: TGTGCCAGCTCACCAGTTACCTCTGGGGCCAACGTCCTGACTTTC. Its translation: CASSPVTSGANVLTF.

J is TRBJ2-1 and V is TRBV10-2; 10 nucleotides align to TRBD2. There are 16 residues in the CDR3. CDR1 and CDR2 (germline): WSHSY, SAAADI. With 3 bases clipped from V and 8 bases from J, the junction kept 10 bases outside the gene matches. In DNA, the CDR3 is TGCGCCAGCAGTGAAAGACTAGCGGGTGGTACGCATGAGCAGTTCTTC. Its translation: CASSERLAGGTHEQFF.

As regards this clone: Other nucleotide sequences in the sample specify the same CDR3. The rearrangement joins TRBV19 to TRBJ1-4; 7 bases are shared with TRBD1. Trimming removed 4 bases from V and 0 bases from J; junction bases left unmatched: 2. CDR3 length: 15 residues. Germline lookup yields CDR1 LNHDA and CDR2 SQIVND (reference sequence). CDR3 in DNA: TGTGCCAGTAGTAGCGGGACAGCAACTAATGAAAAACTGTTTTTT. This codes for CASSSGTATNEKLFF.